Sequencing of this T cell receptor (beta chain) was carried out in a study of T cell changes during pregnancy in multiple sclerosis. This CDR3 spans 12 amino acids. CDR1 GTSNPN and CDR2 SVGIG come from the germline V gene (reference sequence). Unmatched junction bases numbered 4, after V lost 7 bases and J lost 6 bases. The repertoire was sequenced with immunoSEQ multiplex PCR; TCRdb's copy has only in-frame clones and lacks some. Here the sample spans 60,000 to 90,000 clones, roughly 91% being singletons. The TCR comes from a female donor in good health, enrolled as a control in a pregnancy study. This specimen consisted of peripheral blood, obtained after pregnancy. The chain employs TRBV30 and TRBJ1-5; 9 bases line up with TRBD1. The CDR3 reads CAFDRGGQPQHF. The DNA for the CDR3 is TGTGCCTTCGACAGGGGGGGTCAGCCCCAGCATTTT.